This is a list of T cell receptor beta chains from one sample in a study of human T cells and chemical hapten exposure. One entry per CDR3 protein results from TCRdb running MiXCR on the RACE reads. The table has around 300,000 distinct CDR3 sequences, around 7.7% seen once. Material: whole blood, obtained in connection with sensitization to the hapten diphenylcyclopropenone (DPC). These receptors were taken from a man younger than 30 with alopecia areata. Some clones in this sample may be carry-over from other donors' samples. The conserved cysteine and the conserved F or W are not part of the CDR3 here.

J: TRBJ2-2
V: TRBV7-7
CDR3: ASSLDEATLNTGELF

J: TRBJ2-2
V: TRBV6-4
CDR3: ASTRRGENTGELF

J: TRBJ1-1
V: TRBV20-1
CDR3: SAREGTRRLNTEAF

J: TRBJ1-1
V: TRBV5-1
CDR3: ASSLGQGGFTEAF

J: TRBJ1-6
V: TRBV20-1
CDR3: SARDFTGNSPLH

J: TRBJ2-4
V: TRBV7-9
CDR3: ASSLHNGGQNIQY

J: TRBJ2-7
V: TRBV9
CDR3: ASSRDRTPYEQY

J: TRBJ2-2
V: TRBV27
CDR3: ASQLGLAGAGELF

J: TRBJ2-3
V: TRBV7-9
CDR3: ASSPKRRSTDTQY

J: TRBJ1-6
V: TRBV12-5
CDR3: ASGLDTSSPLH

J: TRBJ1-3
V: TRBV21-1
CDR3: ASSKVAGGSYTIY

J: TRBJ2-3
V: TRBV6-2/TRBV6-3
CDR3: ASSYSRSFQY

J: TRBJ1-3
V: TRBV4-3
CDR3: ASSQGSSGNTIY

J: TRBJ1-2
V: TRBV5-1
CDR3: ASSAKTGSEESYGYT

J: TRBJ2-5
V: TRBV7-9
CDR3: ASSSSETQY

J: TRBJ1-3
V: TRBV7-9
CDR3: ASSPWTGHGNTIY

J: TRBJ2-3
V: TRBV9
CDR3: ASSVSSRATDTQY

J: TRBJ2-4
V: TRBV7-6
CDR3: ASSLEAGAEGAKNIQY

J: TRBJ1-1
V: TRBV12-3/TRBV12-4
CDR3: ASRPGFSADTEAF

J: TRBJ2-3
V: TRBV9
CDR3: ASSPRGTSTDTQY

J: TRBJ1-5
V: TRBV11-2
CDR3: ASSIVTGINQPQH

J: TRBJ1-1
V: TRBV9
CDR3: ASSVDGEPEAF

J: TRBJ1-2
V: TRBV5-1
CDR3: ASSAGDSNYGYT

J: TRBJ2-3
V: TRBV5-1
CDR3: ASSLDGPSTDTQY

J: TRBJ1-4
V: TRBV29-1
CDR3: SVENSGQGREKLF

J: TRBJ2-6
V: TRBV7-3
CDR3: ASSLTARPTSGANVLT

J: TRBJ1-1
V: TRBV29-1
CDR3: SGRTGGADAF

J: TRBJ1-1
V: TRBV11-2
CDR3: ASSLLKAGKQGNTEAF

J: TRBJ1-1
V: TRBV10-3
CDR3: AKRTGLNTEAF

J: TRBJ2-5
V: TRBV14
CDR3: ASSQDWFGGIQETQY

J: TRBJ1-6
V: TRBV6-5
CDR3: ASSYQHGTGISSYNSPLH

J: TRBJ2-3
V: TRBV7-6
CDR3: ASSLATEGDTQY

J: TRBJ1-4
V: TRBV4-1
CDR3: ASSQDPGGSEKLF

J: TRBJ1-1
V: TRBV10-3
CDR3: AISESAQLWTGGLYTEAF

J: TRBJ2-5
V: TRBV5-1
CDR3: ASSSGTSAETQY

J: TRBJ1-5
V: TRBV20-1
CDR3: SASRRGSNQPQH

J: TRBJ2-7
V: TRBV9
CDR3: ASSAGGQTLEQY

J: TRBJ2-5
V: TRBV10-3
CDR3: AISDSETQY

J: TRBJ2-3
V: TRBV7-2
CDR3: ASSLARPSTSTDTQY

J: TRBJ2-1
V: TRBV6-2/TRBV6-3
CDR3: ASSYPDRVLF

J: TRBJ1-5
V: TRBV27
CDR3: ASRKADRNQPQH

J: TRBJ1-5
V: TRBV5-1
CDR3: ASKLDRGNQPQH

J: TRBJ2-1
V: TRBV6-5
CDR3: ASSYDFNEQF

J: TRBJ2-3
V: TRBV11-2
CDR3: ASSLGSWLDTQY

J: TRBJ1-1
V: TRBV10-3
CDR3: AIRPGGSGTEAF

J: TRBJ2-1
V: TRBV6-5
CDR3: ASSYSAGGSYGEQF

J: TRBJ2-2
V: TRBV5-4
CDR3: ASSRQIGPGTGELF

J: TRBJ1-1
V: TRBV29-1
CDR3: SVVRGQNTEAF